Presented here are 26 T cell receptor beta chains from one specimen sequenced in a study of Graves' ophthalmopathy and Graves' hyperthyroidism. Scientists amplified the TCR beta CDR3 regions from RNA transcripts. The first round was an RT-PCR with HTBI primers, and the second round was a multiplex PCR. TCRdb redid the calling of the multiplex PCR reads with MiXCR, one entry per CDR3 protein. The repertoire holds roughly 400,000 distinct CDR3 sequences, with about 18% as singletons. Source material: peripheral blood. The receptor set was obtained from an adult woman with stable Graves' hyperthyroidism.

This clonotype was seen at least ten times. V and J are TRBV6-1 and TRBJ2-2, with D hard to call. V shed 7 bases and J shed 4 bases, with 7 bases lying between them. Germline CDR1 is MNHNS and CDR2 is SASEGT. This CDR3 has 12 amino acids. The CDR3 spells CASNTFTGELFF. As DNA, the CDR3 is TGTGCCAGCAACACCTTCACCGGGGAGCTGTTTTTT.

The genes are TRBV19 and TRBJ1-2, with 10 bases matching TRBD1. In germline, CDR1 is LNHDA, CDR2 SQIVND (reference sequence). This CDR3 has 15 residues. V dropped 6 bases and J dropped 6; count of bases not matched to a gene: 10. CDR3 region: CASSTSVGTGDGYTF. CDR3 nucleotide sequence: TGTGCCAGTAGCACCTCGGTCGGGACAGGGGATGGCTACACCTTC.

This clonotype has only a few counts. The genes are TRBV9 and TRBJ2-7; 8 nucleotides agree with TRBD2. Trimming took 0 bases from V and 5 from J; bases not matched to a gene: 10. The CDR3 length is 16 residues. In germline, CDR1 is SGDLS, CDR2 YYNGEE. CDR3 sequence reads: CASSVGYSGSKDEQYF. DNA of the CDR3: TGTGCCAGCAGCGTAGGTTACAGCGGGAGTAAGGACGAGCAGTACTTC.

The DNA for the CDR3 is TGTGCCAGCAGCCCCGACAATCAGCCCCAGCATTTT. The encoded protein is CASSPDNQPQHF. The chain links TRBV7-2 to TRBJ1-5; the D is unclear. Germline lookup yields CDR1 SGHTA and CDR2 FQGNSA. The germline V and J ends were trimmed by 5 bases and 3 bases, with 5 bases remaining between them. CDR3 length: 12 residues.

Ten or more counts support this clonotype. The V call is TRBV7-2, the J call TRBJ2-2; D call uncertain. There are 16 residues in the CDR3. The germline CDR1 and CDR2 sequences are SGHTA and FQGNSA. The ends were cut back, 0 bases at V and 3 bases at J, with 11 bases in the middle. The CDR3 region has the DNA TGTGCCAGCAGCTTAGCTTCACAGAGACACACCGGGGAGCTGTTTTTT. It translates to CASSLASQRHTGELFF. The variable domain in full, with the rest retrieved from reference TRBV7-2 and TRBJ2-2, is GAGVSQSPSNKVTEKGKDVELRCDPISGHTALYWYRQSLGQGLEFLIYFQGNSAPDKSGLPSDRFSAERTGGSVSTLTIQRTQQEDSAVYLCASSLASQRHTGELFFGEGSRLTVL.

The table lists this clonotype with many counts. This chain links TRBV9 with TRBJ2-2, with 10 positions matching TRBD1. The germline CDR1 and CDR2 sequences are SGDLS and YYNGEE. V gave up 3 bases and J gave up 0 bases; unmatched junction bases: 8. The CDR3 extends over 18 amino acids. The CDR3 reads CASSGPGQGPPNTGELFF. As DNA, the CDR3 is TGTGCCAGCAGCGGCCCGGGACAGGGGCCCCCGAACACCGGGGAGCTGTTTTTT.

This clonotype was picked up many times. The V and J genes are TRBV20-1 and TRBJ1-5; TRBD1 aligns across 9 bases. J gave up 7 bases and V 2 bases, and 18 bases lay outside the gene matches. Germline assignment: CDR1 DFQATT and CDR2 SNEGSKA (reference sequence). This CDR3 comprises 18 residues. The CDR3 DNA sequence: TGCAGTGCTAGAACTACCGGGACAGGGTTCCTTTCCGGGCAGCCCCAGCATTTT. Its translation: CSARTTGTGFLSGQPQHF.

This clonotype was seen ten or more times. The chain joins TRBV30 to TRBJ1-5; TRBD1 is a possible D gene (6 bases). Germline-derived CDR1 and CDR2 are GTSNPN and SVGIG (reference sequence). The CDR3 has 13 amino acids. Trimming stripped 0 bases from V and 5 bases from J, with 8 bases between. CDR3: CAWSVRGDQPQHF. The DNA of the CDR3 is TGTGCCTGGAGTGTAAGGGGGGATCAGCCCCAGCATTTT.

This clonotype was observed many times. This chain connects TRBV12-5 to TRBJ1-5, with 9 bases aligning to TRBD1. Germline assignment: CDR1 LGHNT and CDR2 FRNRAP. The CDR3 covers 13 residues. J lost 11 bases, V lost 6 bases, and 8 bases had no gene match. The CDR3 coding sequence is TGTGCTAGTGGGGGGACAGGGATCATGTCCCAGCATTTT. This sequence encodes CASGGTGIMSQHF.

There are many counts of this clonotype. V and J are TRBV28 and TRBJ2-7, with 13 bases identical to TRBD2. With 6 bases clipped from V and 6 bases from J, the junction kept 20 bases outside the gene matches. The germline CDR1 and CDR2 sequences are MDHEN and SYDVKM. The CDR3 consists of 19 residues. In nucleotides, the CDR3 is TGTGCCAGCAGCCCCCCCACTAGCGGGAGGGGGGGTAAGCGGAGCGAGCAGTACTTC. This sequence encodes CASSPPTSGRGGKRSEQYF.

The V call is TRBV28, the J call TRBJ1-5; D not resolved. The CDR3 has 16 residues. The germline V and J ends were trimmed by 6 bases and 0 bases, with 15 bases remaining between them. Per the germline V gene, CDR1 is MDHEN and CDR2 is SYDVKM. In DNA, the CDR3 is TGTGCCAGCAGCCATCCCCGACTGGTTAGCAATCAGCCCCAGCATTTT. Amino acids: CASSHPRLVSNQPQHF.

This clonotype was seen ten or more times. The gene calls are TRBV20-1 and TRBJ2-7; 7 nucleotides align to TRBD1. The CDR3 has 13 residues. Germline V gene sequence: CDR1 DFQATT, CDR2 SNEGSKA (reference sequence). The ends lost 5 bases at V and 3 bases at J; junction bases unmatched: 7. CDR3 bases: TGCAGTGCTCGATTCCAGGGGGTCTACGAGCAGTACTTC. Amino acid sequence: CSARFQGVYEQYF.

This clonotype showed up just a few times. The chain couples TRBV7-9 to TRBJ2-4, with 8 bases that match TRBD1. The CDR3 extends over 14 amino acids. Germline values: CDR1 SEHNR, CDR2 FQNEAQ (reference sequence). Unmatched junction bases numbered 10, after V lost 1 base and J lost 14 bases. Written as DNA, the CDR3 is TGTGCCAGCAGCTTAGGGACAGGGCCTTCTGGTAAGTACTTC. Protein product: CASSLGTGPSGKYF.

The sample holds many counts of this clonotype. V is TRBV6-5 and J is TRBJ1-2; D may be TRBD1 (6 bases). V dropped 7 bases and J dropped 6 bases, with 12 bases sitting between them. The CDR3 is 12 amino acids. Germline V lookup: CDR1 MNHEY, CDR2 SVGAGI. The DNA for the CDR3 is TGTGCCAGCACTACAGGGAGAAATGGCTACACCTTC. Encoded protein: CASTTGRNGYTF.

The table lists this clonotype with many counts. The J gene is TRBJ1-1, the V gene TRBV29-1; the D gene is possibly TRBD1 (6 bases). Germline-derived CDR1 and CDR2 are SQVTM and ANQGSEA. The CDR3 consists of 12 residues. Trimming shortened V by 7 bases and J by 4 bases, and 13 bases separated the two germline ends. The CDR3 loop is CSALGGATEAFF. In DNA form, the CDR3 reads TGCAGCGCTCTAGGGGGAGCCACTGAAGCTTTCTTT.

This clonotype was detected ten times or more. This rearrangement joins TRBV7-2 to TRBJ2-5; no clear D gene. This CDR3 has 13 residues. Germline V gene lookup returns CDR1 SGHTA and CDR2 FQGNSA. Trimming took 0 bases from V and 5 from J, leaving 7 bases between them. CDR3 residues: CASSLAIYETQYF. DNA of the CDR3: TGTGCCAGCAGCTTAGCGATTTACGAGACCCAGTACTTC.

This clonotype appeared many times. The V call is TRBV19, the J call TRBJ1-5; D call uncertain. Germline V gives CDR1 LNHDA, CDR2 SQIVND (reference sequence). V was cut by 4 bases and J by 4 bases, with 8 bases left in between. The CDR3 runs 13 residues. The CDR3 region is CASSTGTNQPQHF. Here the CDR3 DNA reads TGTGCCAGTAGTACCGGAACAAATCAGCCCCAGCATTTT. Full variable domain (remainder filled in from reference TRBV19 and TRBJ1-5): DGGITQSPKYLFRKEGQNVTLSCEQNLNHDAMYWYRQDPGQGLRLIYYSQIVNDFQKGDIAEGYSVSREKKESFPLTVTSAQKNPTAFYLCASSTGTNQPQHFGDGTRLSIL.

This clonotype was seen more than once but under ten times. The chain combines TRBV5-1 with TRBJ2-7; 10 positions agree with TRBD1. This CDR3 comprises 14 residues. The germline V gene has CDR1 SGHRS and CDR2 YFSETQ. The J segment lost 5 bases and the V segment lost 3 bases, leaving 5 bases of the junction unmatched. CDR3 DNA sequence: TGCGCCAGCAGCTCAAGCGACAGGGGGCACGAGCAGTACTTC. Residues: CASSSSDRGHEQYF.

This clonotype showed up many times. The V and J genes are TRBV24-1 and TRBJ2-5, with a weak D call TRBD1 (6 bases). Germline CDR1 reads KGHDR; CDR2 reads SFDVKD. CDR3 length: 17 amino acids. The germline V and J ends were trimmed by 4 bases and 4 bases, with 21 bases remaining between them. The CDR3 nucleotides read TGTGCCACCAGTGACCCGAGACAGGATCCGACCGGAGAGACCCAGTACTTC. Translated, it gives CATSDPRQDPTGETQYF.

This clonotype was counted only a few times. V gene TRBV12-5 combines with J gene TRBJ2-5; D is uncertain. There are 14 residues in the CDR3. Between the trimmed V and J ends, which lost 2 bases and 0 bases, there was a span of 7 bases. Germline-derived CDR1 and CDR2 are LGHNT and FRNRAP. CDR3 coding DNA: TGTGCTAGTGGTTTGAGTCTATACCAAGAGACCCAGTACTTC. Translated: CASGLSLYQETQYF.

The chain recombines TRBV12-3 or TRBV12-4 with TRBJ2-2; no clear D. This CDR3 contains 15 residues. V was pared by 3 bases and J by 0 bases, with 8 bases between. Here the CDR3 reads CASSLFGTNTGELFF. In nucleotides, the CDR3 is TGTGCCAGCAGTTTGTTCGGAACGAACACCGGGGAGCTGTTTTTT.

In this sample, this clonotype turned up many times. This chain joins TRBV12-3 or TRBV12-4 and TRBJ1-1; D gene unclear. This CDR3 contains 11 residues. V was trimmed by 6 bases and J by 8 bases, leaving 10 bases between them. The CDR3 reads CASRSRREAFF. The DNA of the CDR3 is TGTGCCAGCAGATCCCGCAGGGAAGCTTTCTTT.

This clonotype has at least ten counts. The J gene is TRBJ1-5, the V gene TRBV27; perhaps TRBD1 as D (5 bases). With 4 bases removed from V and 10 bases from J, the gap between germline ends came to 14 bases. The CDR3 covers 13 residues. CDR1 and CDR2 from the germline V gene are MNHEY and SMNVEV (reference sequence). CDR3 amino acids: CASSSVKGVPQHF. The CDR3, as DNA: TGTGCCAGCAGTTCAGTTAAAGGGGTACCCCAGCATTTT.

This clonotype was picked up many times. The rearrangement joins TRBV7-2 to TRBJ1-3, with D hard to call. CDR3 size: 12 residues. The germline V gene encodes CDR1 SGHTA and CDR2 FQGNSA. Trimming pared 6 bases from V and 5 bases from J, leaving 8 bases between. The CDR3 sequence: CASSIGRNTIYF. CDR3 in DNA: TGTGCCAGCAGTATCGGGAGAAACACCATATATTTT.

There are many counts of this clonotype. The CDR3 here is CASSSTGTEKETQYF. The CDR3 coding sequence is TGTGCCAGCAGCTCGACCGGGACAGAAAAAGAGACCCAGTACTTC. This rearrangement joins TRBV7-2 to TRBJ2-5; 7 nucleotides line up with TRBD1. In germline, CDR1 is SGHTA, CDR2 FQGNSA. J was trimmed by 3 bases and V by 4 bases; bases with no gene match: 8. CDR3 length equals 15 residues.

Here the CDR3 reads CAWSVPGREGEAFF. The CDR3 nucleotides are TGTGCCTGGAGTGTCCCGGGGCGGGAGGGTGAAGCTTTCTTT. The rearrangement uses TRBV30 and TRBJ1-1, with a weak D call TRBD1 (5 bases). The CDR3 is made up of 14 amino acids. Germline V gene lookup returns CDR1 GTSNPN and CDR2 SVGIG (reference sequence). V gave up 0 bases and J gave up 7 bases, with 15 bases separating them. The complete variable domain, with remaining parts taken from reference TRBV30 and TRBJ1-1, reads SQTIHQWPATLVQPVGSPLSLECTVEGTSNPNLYWYRQAAGRGLQLLFYSVGIGQISSEVPQNLSASRPQDRQFILSSKKLLLSDSGFYLCAWSVPGREGEAFFGQGTRLTVV.